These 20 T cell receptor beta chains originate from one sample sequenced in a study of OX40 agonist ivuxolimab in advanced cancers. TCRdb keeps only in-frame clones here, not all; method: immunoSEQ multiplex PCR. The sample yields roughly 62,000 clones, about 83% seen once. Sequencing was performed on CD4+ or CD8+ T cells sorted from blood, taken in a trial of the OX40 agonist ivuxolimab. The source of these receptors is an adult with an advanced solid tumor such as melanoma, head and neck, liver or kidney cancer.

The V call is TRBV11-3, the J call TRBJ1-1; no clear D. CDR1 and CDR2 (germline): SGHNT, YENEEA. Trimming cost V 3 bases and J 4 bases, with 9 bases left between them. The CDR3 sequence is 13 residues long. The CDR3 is CASSFNLATEAFF. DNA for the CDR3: TGTGCCAGCAGCTTCAACCTGGCCACTGAAGCTTTCTTT.

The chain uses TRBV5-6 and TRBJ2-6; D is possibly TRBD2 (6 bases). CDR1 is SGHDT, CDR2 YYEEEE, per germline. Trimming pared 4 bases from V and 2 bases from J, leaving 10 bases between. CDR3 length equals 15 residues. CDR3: CASSPRGTGANVLTF. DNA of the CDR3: TGTGCCAGCAGCCCTCGGGGGACTGGGGCCAACGTCCTGACTTTC.

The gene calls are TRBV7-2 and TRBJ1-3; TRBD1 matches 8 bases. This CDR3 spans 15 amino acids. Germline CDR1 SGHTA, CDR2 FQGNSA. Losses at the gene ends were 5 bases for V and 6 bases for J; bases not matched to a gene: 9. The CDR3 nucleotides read TGTGCCAGCAGCCCTGACAGGGGTAGCGCAAACACCATATATTTT. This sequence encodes CASSPDRGSANTIYF.

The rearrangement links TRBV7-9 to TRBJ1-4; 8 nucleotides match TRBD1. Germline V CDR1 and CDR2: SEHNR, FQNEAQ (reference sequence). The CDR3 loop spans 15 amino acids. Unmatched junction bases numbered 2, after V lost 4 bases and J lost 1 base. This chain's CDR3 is CASSSGQGTNEKLFF. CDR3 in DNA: TGTGCCAGCAGCTCCGGACAGGGAACTAATGAAAAACTGTTTTTT.

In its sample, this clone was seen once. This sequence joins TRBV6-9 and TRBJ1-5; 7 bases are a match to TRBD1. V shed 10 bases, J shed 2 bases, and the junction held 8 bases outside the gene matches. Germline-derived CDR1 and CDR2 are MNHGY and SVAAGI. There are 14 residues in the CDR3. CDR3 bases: TGTGCCAAGAGGACAGGACGGGGCAATCAGCCCCAGCATTTT. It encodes CAKRTGRGNQPQHF.

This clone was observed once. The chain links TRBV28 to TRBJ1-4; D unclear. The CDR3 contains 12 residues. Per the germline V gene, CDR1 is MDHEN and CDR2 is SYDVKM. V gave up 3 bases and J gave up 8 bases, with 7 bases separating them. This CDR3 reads CASSFPGEKLFF. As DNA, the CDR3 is TGTGCCAGCAGTTTCCCAGGCGAAAAACTGTTTTTT.

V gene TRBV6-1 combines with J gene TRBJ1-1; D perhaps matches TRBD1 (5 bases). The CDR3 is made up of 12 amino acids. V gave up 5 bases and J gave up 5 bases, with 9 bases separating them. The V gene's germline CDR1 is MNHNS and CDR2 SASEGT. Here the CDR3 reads CASSTHRTEAFF. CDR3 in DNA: TGTGCCAGCAGTACGCACAGGACTGAAGCTTTCTTT.

The CDR3 DNA follows: TGTGCCAGTAGTGAGTCTGGGGCCAACGTCCTGACTTTC. The encoded protein is CASSESGANVLTF. V gene TRBV19 combines with J gene TRBJ2-6; D remains unclear. CDR3 length: 13 amino acids. V lost 5 bases, J lost 1 base, and 3 bases lay in between. Germline V gives CDR1 LNHDA, CDR2 SQIVND (reference sequence).

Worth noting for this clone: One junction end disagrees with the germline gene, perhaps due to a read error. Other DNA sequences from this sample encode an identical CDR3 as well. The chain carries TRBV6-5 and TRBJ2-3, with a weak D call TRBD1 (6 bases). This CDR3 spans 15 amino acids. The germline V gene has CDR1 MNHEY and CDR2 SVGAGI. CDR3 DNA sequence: TGTGCCACCTCTGTCCAGGGACAAAGCACAGATACACAGTATTTT. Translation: CATSVQGQSTDTQYF.

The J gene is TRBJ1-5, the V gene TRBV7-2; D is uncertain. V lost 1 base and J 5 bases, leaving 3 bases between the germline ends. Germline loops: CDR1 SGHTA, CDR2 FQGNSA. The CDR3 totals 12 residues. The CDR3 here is CASSLGDQPQHF. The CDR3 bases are TGTGCCAGCAGCTTAGGAGATCAGCCCCAGCATTTT.

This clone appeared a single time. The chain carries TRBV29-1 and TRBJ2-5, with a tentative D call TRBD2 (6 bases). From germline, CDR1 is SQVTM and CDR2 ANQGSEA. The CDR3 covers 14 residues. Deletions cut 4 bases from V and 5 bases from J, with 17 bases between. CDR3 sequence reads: CSVGWQGGGETQYF. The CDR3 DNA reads TGCAGCGTTGGATGGCAGGGTGGGGGGGAGACCCAGTACTTC.

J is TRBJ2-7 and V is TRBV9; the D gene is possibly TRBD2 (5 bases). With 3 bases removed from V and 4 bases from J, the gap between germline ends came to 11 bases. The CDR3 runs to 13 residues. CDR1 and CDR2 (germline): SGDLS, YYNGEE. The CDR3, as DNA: TGTGCCAGCAGCGCAGCGGACGGATACGAGCAGTACTTC. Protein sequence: CASSAADGYEQYF. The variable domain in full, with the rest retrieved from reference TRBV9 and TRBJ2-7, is DSGVTQTPKHLITATGQRVTLRCSPRSGDLSVYWYQQSLDQGLQFLIQYYNGEERAKGNILERFSAQQFPDLHSELNLSSLELGDSALYFCASSAADGYEQYFGPGTRLTVT.

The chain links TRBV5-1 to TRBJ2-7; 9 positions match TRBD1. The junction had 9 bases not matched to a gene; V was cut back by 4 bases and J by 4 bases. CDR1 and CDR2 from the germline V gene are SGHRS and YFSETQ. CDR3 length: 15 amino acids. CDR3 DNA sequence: TGCGCCAGCAGCGCCACCGGGACAGGGCCATACGAGCAGTACTTC. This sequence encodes CASSATGTGPYEQYF.

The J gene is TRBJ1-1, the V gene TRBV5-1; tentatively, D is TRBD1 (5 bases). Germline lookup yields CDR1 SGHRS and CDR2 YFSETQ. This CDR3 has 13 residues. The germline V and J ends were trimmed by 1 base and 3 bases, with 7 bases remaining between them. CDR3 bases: TGCGCCAGCAGCTTGACCAGGGACACTGAAGCTTTCTTT. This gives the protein CASSLTRDTEAFF.

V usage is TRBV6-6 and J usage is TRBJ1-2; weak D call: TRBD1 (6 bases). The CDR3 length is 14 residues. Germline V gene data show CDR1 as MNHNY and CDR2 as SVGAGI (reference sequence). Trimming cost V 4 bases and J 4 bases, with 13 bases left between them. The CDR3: CASSSDRPSYGYTF. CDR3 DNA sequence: TGTGCCAGCAGTTCGGACAGACCTTCCTATGGCTACACCTTC.

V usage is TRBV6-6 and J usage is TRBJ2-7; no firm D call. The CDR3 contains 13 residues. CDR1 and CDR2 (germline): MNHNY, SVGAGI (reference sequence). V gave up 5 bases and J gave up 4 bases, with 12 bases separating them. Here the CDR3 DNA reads TGTGCCAGCAGTCTTAGAAGGGATTACGAGCAGTACTTC. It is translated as CASSLRRDYEQYF.

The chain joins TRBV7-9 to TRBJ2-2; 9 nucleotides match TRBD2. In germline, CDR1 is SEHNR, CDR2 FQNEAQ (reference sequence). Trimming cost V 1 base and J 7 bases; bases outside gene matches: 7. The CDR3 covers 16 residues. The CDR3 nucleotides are TGTGCCAGCAGCTTAGGAAGCGGGGGGCCTGGCGGGGAGCTGTTTTTT. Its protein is CASSLGSGGPGGELFF.

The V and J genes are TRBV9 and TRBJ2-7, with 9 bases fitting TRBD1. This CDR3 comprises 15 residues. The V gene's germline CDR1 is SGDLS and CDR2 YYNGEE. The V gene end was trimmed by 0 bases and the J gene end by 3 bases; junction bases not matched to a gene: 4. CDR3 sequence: CASSVESTGGYEQYF. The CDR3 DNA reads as TGTGCCAGCAGCGTAGAATCGACAGGGGGCTACGAGCAGTACTTC.

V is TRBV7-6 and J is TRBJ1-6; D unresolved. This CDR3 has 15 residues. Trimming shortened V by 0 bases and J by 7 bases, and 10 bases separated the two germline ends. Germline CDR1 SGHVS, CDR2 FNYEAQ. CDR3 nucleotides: TGTGCCAGCAGCTTAGCGGGCGACTCCAATTCACCCCTCCACTTT. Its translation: CASSLAGDSNSPLHF.

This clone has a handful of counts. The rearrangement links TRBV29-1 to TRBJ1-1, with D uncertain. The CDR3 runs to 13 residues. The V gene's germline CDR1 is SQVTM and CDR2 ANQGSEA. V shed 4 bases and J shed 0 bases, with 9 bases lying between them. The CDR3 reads CSVGPGLNTEAFF. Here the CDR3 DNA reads TGCAGCGTTGGACCCGGGCTGAACACTGAAGCTTTCTTT.